One and the same sample provided the 23 T cell receptor beta chains below, sequenced in a study of monozygotic twins with inflammatory bowel disease. TCRdb re-called the 5' RACE reads; one entry per CDR3 protein, DNA not given. The sample has about 380,000 distinct CDR3 sequences; the top ten hold 2% to 3%. Sequencing was performed on blood. The receptors originated from a human donor with ulcerative colitis or Crohn's disease, or a healthy co-twin of an affected twin (not recorded which).

The chain employs TRBV2 and TRBJ2-3; without DNA, the TCRdb call of TRBD2 cannot be checked. CDR3 length: 15 residues. Germline V lookup: CDR1 SNHLY, CDR2 FYNNEI. The chain's CDR3 is CASSRTSGGVDTQYF.

The chain is built from TRBV5-1 and TRBJ1-2. In germline, CDR1 is SGHRS, CDR2 YFSETQ. There are 13 residues in the CDR3. This CDR3 reads CASSLNRAGGYTF.

The chain is built from TRBV7-2 and TRBJ1-1; the D call from TCRdb, TRBD1, cannot be confirmed without DNA. The length of the CDR3 is 15 residues. In germline, CDR1 is SGHTA, CDR2 FQGNSA. This CDR3 is CASSQITGGTGQAFF.

This rearrangement joins TRBV4-3 to TRBJ2-1; the D call of TRBD2 rests on TCRdb alone, since no DNA is present to check it. There are 17 residues in the CDR3. Germline CDR1 reads LGHNA; CDR2 reads YSLEER. The CDR3 spells CASSQDLSGLAYNEQFF.

The chain employs TRBV9 and TRBJ2-1. CDR3 size: 16 residues. The germline gives CDR1 SGDLS, CDR2 YYNGEE. The CDR3 sequence is CASSVEIGYTYNEQFF.

J is TRBJ2-7 and V is TRBV20-1; with no DNA, the TCRdb D assignment of TRBD1 cannot be verified. The CDR3 runs 13 residues. Germline assignment: CDR1 DFQATT and CDR2 SNEGSKA (reference sequence). The CDR3 is CSASPDSSYEQYF.

This CDR3 reads CATSLYGSGGVNEQFF. The chain uses TRBV15 and TRBJ2-1; checking the TCRdb D call of TRBD1 is not possible without DNA. The CDR3 is 16 residues long. Germline V gene sequence: CDR1 LNHNV, CDR2 YYDKDF (reference sequence).

This chain links TRBV24-1 with TRBJ2-3; as DNA is missing, the TRBD1 call by TCRdb cannot be tested. Germline lookup yields CDR1 KGHDR and CDR2 SFDVKD. The CDR3 extends over 16 amino acids. CDR3 sequence: CATSDLRQGAPDTQYF.

J is TRBJ1-1 and V is TRBV12-3 or TRBV12-4; checking the TCRdb D call of TRBD1 is not possible without DNA. The CDR3 loop spans 14 amino acids. CDR3 protein: CASSLSLGFNEAFF.

The rearrangement joins TRBV5-5 to TRBJ2-4; TCRdb's D gene call, TRBD1, goes unchecked for lack of DNA. CDR3 length: 15 amino acids. Germline CDR1 is SGHKS and CDR2 is YYEKEE (reference sequence). CDR3 sequence: CASSLDPPKENIQYF.

V is TRBV20-1 and J is TRBJ2-7; TCRdb calls TRBD2, which cannot be checked without DNA. Germline-derived CDR1 and CDR2 are DFQATT and SNEGSKA (reference sequence). CDR3 size: 14 residues. CDR3: CSAHPRATRYEQYF.

J is TRBJ1-4 and V is TRBV30; TCRdb designates TRBD1, a call that cannot be tested without DNA. CDR3 length: 15 amino acids. Germline V gene sequence: CDR1 GTSNPN, CDR2 SVGIG (reference sequence). The CDR3 loop reads CAWCHLQGVNEKLFF. Combining the CDR3 with reference TRBV30 and TRBJ1-4 gives the whole variable domain SQTIHQWPATLVQPVGSPLSLECTVEGTSNPNLYWYRQAAGRGLQLLFYSVGIGQISSEVPQNLSASRPQDRQFILSSKKLLLSDSGFYLCAWCHLQGVNEKLFFGSGTQLSVL.

V is TRBV12-3 or TRBV12-4 and J is TRBJ2-7; the TCRdb call, TRBD1, lacks DNA for checking. The CDR3 length is 13 residues. The chain's CDR3 is CASSLDRGTYQYF.

The rearrangement uses TRBV6-1 and TRBJ1-5. Germline CDR1 is MNHNS and CDR2 is SASEGT. The CDR3 covers 16 residues. The CDR3: CASSLTSSGGNQPQHF.

The chain carries TRBV5-8 and TRBJ2-7; no DNA is available, so the TRBD1 call from TCRdb remains unchecked. The length of the CDR3 is 15 residues. The germline V gene encodes CDR1 SGHTS and CDR2 YDEGEE. CDR3 residues: CASSLVGTGAYEQYF.

V usage is TRBV30 and J usage is TRBJ2-7; without DNA, the TCRdb call of TRBD1 cannot be checked. CDR1 is GTSNPN, CDR2 SVGIG, per germline (reference sequence). This CDR3 is built from 14 residues. CDR3 in amino acids: CAWSSGGRGYEQYF.

This chain joins TRBV10-3 and TRBJ1-1. The CDR3 extends over 13 amino acids. CDR1 is ENHRY and CDR2 is SYGVKD in the germline V gene. CDR3 loop: CAISALTNTEAFF.

The chain is built from TRBV6-5 and TRBJ2-7. Germline CDR1 reads MNHEY; CDR2 reads SVGAGI. The CDR3 extends over 15 amino acids. CDR3: CASSYRGRGTYEQYF.

This chain joins TRBV4-2 and TRBJ1-2. Germline V gene lookup returns CDR1 LGHNA and CDR2 YNFKEQ. This CDR3 has 13 residues. The CDR3: CASSLVTVYGYTF.

This chain uses TRBV7-2 with TRBJ2-4; TCRdb names TRBD2, which stays unverified in the absence of DNA. The CDR3 has 15 residues. Germline CDR1 is SGHTA and CDR2 is FQGNSA. CDR3 sequence reads: CASSLESVGKNMQYF.

The V and J genes are TRBV7-2 and TRBJ2-7; TCRdb's D gene call, TRBD1, goes unchecked for lack of DNA. The CDR3 totals 16 residues. Germline V lookup: CDR1 SGHTA, CDR2 FQGNSA. The CDR3 spells CASSPRADRGGYEQYF.

The chain has TRBV19 and TRBJ2-7. The germline CDR1 and CDR2 sequences are LNHDA and SQIVND (reference sequence). The CDR3 covers 13 residues. The CDR3 spells CATSDRATYEQYF.

The chain uses TRBV7-9 and TRBJ1-6. This CDR3 is 15 amino acids long. Germline loops: CDR1 SEHNR, CDR2 FQNEAQ (reference sequence). CDR3 loop: CASSLGVWDNSPLHF. The full variable domain, with the rest looked up from reference TRBV7-9 and TRBJ1-6, is DTGVSQNPRHKITKRGQNVTFRCDPISEHNRLYWYRQTLGQGPEFLTYFQNEAQLEKSRLLSDRFSAERPKGSFSTLEIQRTEQGDSAMYLCASSLGVWDNSPLHFGNGTRLTVT.